What follows describes a single T cell receptor beta chain. Some clones are missing from TCRdb's copy, which holds only in-frame ones; the method was immunoSEQ multiplex PCR. The sample yields over 300,000 clones, around 85% seen once. This sample is part of a study of blood T cell repertoires in COVID-19. Study-wide context: T cells, B-cell-depleted T cells, or PBMCs provided the cDNA or gDNA that served as material.

Those enrolled, adults aged roughly 18 to 90 years, came from some 23 US areas. This CDR3 region has 15 residues. Germline loops: CDR1 SEHNR, CDR2 FQNEAQ (reference sequence). The V end was cut by 2 bases, the J end by 7 bases, with 14 bases between. The origin of this receptor is a young man who had recovered from COVID-19. V and J are TRBV7-9 and TRBJ2-2; no clear D. The sample consisted of PBMCs or T cells enriched from blood (not recorded which). The CDR3 region is CASSLMVTSRGELFF. Written as DNA, the CDR3 is TGTGCCAGCAGCTTAATGGTGACATCTCGCGGGGAGCTGTTTTTT.